What follows are 5 T cell receptor beta chains derived from one specimen sequenced in a study of T-cell memory formation after mild COVID-19. TCRdb re-called the 5' RACE reads with MiXCR, one entry per CDR3 protein. Seen here are a few hundred thousand distinct CDR3 sequences, less than 25% observed once, and the top ten hold roughly 8.1%. Specimen: PBMCs or a T cell subset sorted from them (not recorded which). These receptors were taken from an adult woman who had mild COVID-19 (a few samples of this study predate the infection). Cell type and time point are not known.

The genes are TRBV7-9 and TRBJ1-4, with no clear D. Germline values: CDR1 SEHNR, CDR2 FQNEAQ (reference sequence). The CDR3 has 14 residues. Between the trimmed V and J ends, which lost 5 bases and 7 bases, there was a span of 14 bases. CDR3 coding DNA: TGTGCCAGCAGCCAGATCGGGGTTGGTGAAAAACTGTTTTTT. Its translation is CASSQIGVGEKLFF.

This chain uses TRBV12-3 or TRBV12-4 with TRBJ1-5; D unclear. The CDR3 is 12 amino acids. V lost 8 bases, J lost 3 bases, and 8 bases lay in between. Written as DNA, the CDR3 is TGTGCCAGCCGACGGGACAATCAGCCCCAGCATTTT. It codes for CASRRDNQPQHF.

This clonotype has more than one count but fewer than ten. The V gene is TRBV3-1, the J gene TRBJ2-2; D not certain. The CDR3 has 15 residues. Germline lookup yields CDR1 LGHDT and CDR2 YNNKEL (reference sequence). The V end lost 1 base, the J end lost 8 bases, and 14 bases lay between the germline ends. CDR3 coding DNA: TGTGCCAGCAGCCAAGGACTCCAGCTTGAGGGGGAGCTGTTTTTT. Protein: CASSQGLQLEGELFF. The complete variable domain, with remaining parts taken from reference TRBV3-1 and TRBJ2-2, reads DTAVSQTPKYLVTQMGNDKSIKCEQNLGHDTMYWYKQDSKKFLKIMFSYNNKELIINETVPNRFSPKSPDKAHLNLHINSLELGDSAVYFCASSQGLQLEGELFFGEGSRLTVL.

This clonotype was counted a few times. The genes are TRBV3-1 and TRBJ2-3; D remains unclear. Trimming took 0 bases from V and 5 from J, leaving 12 bases between them. From germline, CDR1 is LGHDT and CDR2 YNNKEL (reference sequence). The CDR3 covers 15 residues. CDR3 sequence reads: CASSQDKAYLDTQYF. CDR3 sequence (DNA): TGTGCCAGCAGCCAAGATAAAGCTTACTTAGATACGCAGTATTTT.

V is TRBV20-1 and J is TRBJ1-5; D call uncertain. This CDR3 is 15 amino acids long. Germline V gene data show CDR1 as DFQATT and CDR2 as SNEGSKA (reference sequence). V gave up 6 bases and J gave up 0 bases, with 15 bases separating them. The CDR3 protein is CSAGEEGHSNQPQHF. The DNA of the CDR3 is TGCAGTGCCGGGGAGGAGGGTCATAGCAATCAGCCCCAGCATTTT.